This T cell receptor beta chain was retrieved from a study of OX40 agonist ivuxolimab in advanced cancers. About the study: With ivuxolimab, an agonistic anti-OX40 (CD134) antibody, patients were treated. Prior anti-PD-1, anti-PD-L1 or anti-CTLA-4 therapy did not bar entry, and about 40% had some.

The table came from immunoSEQ multiplex PCR; TCRdb's copy has only in-frame clones and leaves some out. Among about 70,000 clones, roughly nine tenths were seen once, and the ten largest hold around 8%. Patients who had autoimmune disease history or got systemic immunosuppression were left out. This specimen was CD4+ or CD8+ T cells sorted from blood, taken in a trial of the OX40 agonist ivuxolimab. This TCR derives from an adult with an advanced solid tumor such as melanoma, head and neck, liver or kidney cancer.

CDR3 nucleotides: TGTGCCAGCAGCTTGGCGGGGACTCATTTTTCCTATGGCTACACCTTC. It codes for CASSLAGTHFSYGYTF. The gene calls are TRBV5-6 and TRBJ1-2, with TRBD1 as a possible D gene (5 bases). The germline gives CDR1 SGHDT, CDR2 YYEEEE. V lost 0 bases and J lost 4, with 16 bases in between. There are 16 residues in the CDR3.